The 26 T cell receptor beta chains below were found in one sample sequenced in a study of beta chain features in type 1 diabetes. Findings and limits, study-wide: Shortening of TCRB CDR3s, moderate but significant, appeared in all four CD4+ subsets of Type 1 diabetes patients.

Expressed TCRB transcripts were sequenced after all isolated RNA was converted to cDNA. Clones were read by immunoSEQ multiplex PCR, and TCRdb kept only the in-frame ones, dropping some. The table includes around 260,000 clones, approximately 25% detected once. Their target antigens are unknown. Sequenced sample: naive CD4+ T cells from blood. The receptors shown here come from a woman in her 30s with type 1 diabetes.

The V and J genes are TRBV6-4 and TRBJ2-1; 10 bases line up with TRBD2. With V trimmed by 0 bases and J by 5 bases, 4 bases remained unmatched. The CDR3 totals 16 residues. Germline CDR1 and CDR2: MRHNA and SNTAGT. In DNA form, the CDR3 reads TGTGCCAGCAGTGACTCGCGGACTAGCGGAGACAATGAGCAGTTCTTC. It is translated as CASSDSRTSGDNEQFF.

Only a few counts were recorded for this clone. V is TRBV15 and J is TRBJ2-3; no reliable D call. This CDR3 is 14 amino acids long. Germline CDR1 is LNHNV and CDR2 is YYDKDF (reference sequence). V was pared by 1 base and J by 0 bases, with 5 bases between. CDR3 residues: CATSRATSTDTQYF. The CDR3 DNA follows: TGTGCCACCAGCAGAGCCACTAGCACAGATACGCAGTATTTT.

V is TRBV28 and J is TRBJ2-7; TRBD2 matches 12 bases. From germline, CDR1 is MDHEN and CDR2 SYDVKM. The trim removed 7 bases at V and 5 bases at J, leaving 9 bases unmatched. CDR3 length: 15 amino acids. CDR3: CASKLPSGREHEQYF. The CDR3 DNA reads TGTGCCAGCAAACTCCCTAGCGGGAGGGAACACGAGCAGTACTTC.

The V and J genes are TRBV5-1 and TRBJ2-5, with 9 bases fitting TRBD1. The CDR3 spans 14 residues. Germline loops: CDR1 SGHRS, CDR2 YFSETQ. With V trimmed by 2 bases and J by 5 bases, 4 bases remained unmatched. CDR3 DNA sequence: TGCGCCAGCAGCTTAACAGGGGGCGACGAGACCCAGTACTTC. Translated: CASSLTGGDETQYF. The entire variable domain, with the rest obtained from reference TRBV5-1 and TRBJ2-5, is as follows: KAGVTQTPRYLIKTRGQQVTLSCSPISGHRSVSWYQQTPGQGLQFLFEYFSETQRNKGNFPGRFSGRQFSNSRSEMNVSTLELGDSALYLCASSLTGGDETQYFGPGTRLLVL.

This clone was observed a handful of times. J is TRBJ2-3 and V is TRBV7-2, with D unclear. The ends were cut back, 0 bases at V and 2 bases at J, with 6 bases in the middle. Germline V gene lookup returns CDR1 SGHTA and CDR2 FQGNSA. The CDR3 extends over 14 amino acids. The CDR3 nucleotides read TGTGCCAGCAGCTTAGCGGCCATCACAGATACGCAGTATTTT. Protein: CASSLAAITDTQYF.

This clone was seen only a few times. The CDR3 DNA follows: TGTGCCAGCAGCTTAATACAGGGGAACACCGGGGAGCTGTTTTTT. Translating it yields CASSLIQGNTGELFF. The chain couples TRBV7-3 to TRBJ2-2; D perhaps matches TRBD1 (6 bases). The CDR3 runs to 15 residues. Germline CDR1 SGHTA, CDR2 FQGTGA. Trimming removed 1 base at V and 1 base at J, with 7 bases between.

This clone was seen a few times. The sample has other DNA sequences that encode this CDR3 too. This chain links TRBV30 with TRBJ2-7, with D possibly being TRBD1 (5 bases). The CDR3 is 12 amino acids. CDR1 is GTSNPN, CDR2 SVGIG, per germline (reference sequence). Trimming removed 1 base at V and 4 bases at J, with 8 bases between. Written as DNA, the CDR3 is TGTGCCTGGAGTGCTCAGGGTTACGAGCAGTACTTC. It yields the protein CAWSAQGYEQYF.

The rearrangement joins TRBV6-5 to TRBJ1-3, with 9 bases that match TRBD1. The CDR3 is 14 amino acids. Germline V gene sequence: CDR1 MNHEY, CDR2 SVGAGI. Unmatched junction bases numbered 2, after V lost 2 bases and J lost 6 bases. In nucleotides, the CDR3 is TGTGCCAGCAGTTACACAGGGGGCACAAACACCATATATTTT. Amino acid sequence: CASSYTGGTNTIYF.

The CDR3 DNA reads TGTGCCAGCAAAGACAGGAGAATCAACGAGCAGTACTTC. Encoded protein: CASKDRRINEQYF. This chain links TRBV6-5 with TRBJ2-7; D may be TRBD1 (6 bases). This CDR3 region has 13 residues. Germline V gene data show CDR1 as MNHEY and CDR2 as SVGAGI. Trimming removed 7 bases at V and 5 bases at J, with 15 bases between.

A few counts support this clone. The chain couples TRBV29-1 to TRBJ2-3; 8 bases match TRBD2. The germline gives CDR1 SQVTM, CDR2 ANQGSEA. The CDR3 has 14 amino acids. Unmatched junction bases numbered 11, after V lost 8 bases and J lost 4 bases. In nucleotides, the CDR3 is TGCAGCACCCGGGGGGGCCCCCCCCCAGATACGCAGTATTTT. Translating it yields CSTRGGPPPDTQYF.

V and J are TRBV11-2 and TRBJ2-3, with D possibly being TRBD2 (6 bases). The CDR3 runs to 16 residues. In germline, CDR1 is SGHAT, CDR2 FQNNGV. The V end was cut by 5 bases, the J end by 4 bases, with 19 bases between. The chain's CDR3 is CASSPLTATRPDTQYF. The CDR3, as DNA: TGTGCCAGCAGCCCTTTGACGGCGACTAGACCAGATACGCAGTATTTT.

This clone was found a few times. This CDR3 is CASSWVGGMNTEAFF. The CDR3 coding sequence is TGTGCCAGCAGCTGGGTGGGGGGAATGAACACTGAAGCTTTCTTT. The chain is built from TRBV5-6 and TRBJ1-1; D perhaps matches TRBD1 (5 bases). The CDR3 runs to 15 residues. Per germline, CDR1 SGHDT and CDR2 YYEEEE. V was pared by 3 bases and J by 0 bases, with 12 bases between.

This clone turned up a few times. The CDR3 spells CATSREYGAGGGRETQYF. CDR3 DNA: TGTGCCACCAGCAGAGAATATGGAGCGGGAGGTGGTCGGGAGACCCAGTACTTC. This rearrangement joins TRBV15 to TRBJ2-5, with 9 positions matching TRBD2. There are 18 residues in the CDR3. V lost 0 bases to trimming and J lost 5 bases; unmatched junction nucleotides: 13. In germline, CDR1 is LNHNV, CDR2 YYDKDF (reference sequence).

The J gene is TRBJ1-5, the V gene TRBV9, with D uncertain. Between the trimmed V and J ends, which lost 4 bases and 2 bases, there was a span of 10 bases. Germline CDR1 and CDR2: SGDLS and YYNGEE. The CDR3 is made up of 14 amino acids. The CDR3 nucleotides are TGTGCCAGCAGCCGGGAAATTGGCAATCAGCCCCAGCATTTT. Protein: CASSREIGNQPQHF. Filled out from reference TRBV9 and TRBJ1-5, the complete variable domain reads DSGVTQTPKHLITATGQRVTLRCSPRSGDLSVYWYQQSLDQGLQFLIQYYNGEERAKGNILERFSAQQFPDLHSELNLSSLELGDSALYFCASSREIGNQPQHFGDGTRLSIL.

This chain connects TRBV19 to TRBJ2-1, with TRBD2 identical over 14 bases. CDR3 size: 16 residues. The J segment lost 8 bases and the V segment lost 5 bases, leaving 8 bases of the junction unmatched. Germline lookup yields CDR1 LNHDA and CDR2 SQIVND (reference sequence). The CDR3 loop reads CASSYSGLAGEDEQFF. The CDR3 nucleotides are TGTGCCAGTAGTTACTCGGGACTAGCGGGAGAGGATGAGCAGTTCTTC.

Only one count was recorded for this clone. The rearrangement uses TRBV27 and TRBJ2-1; TRBD2 aligns across 8 bases. This CDR3 has 12 amino acids. Germline V CDR1 and CDR2: MNHEY, SMNVEV (reference sequence). J lost 7 bases, V lost 10 bases, and 6 bases had no gene match. The CDR3 protein is CATGTSWNEQFF. The CDR3 nucleotides read TGTGCCACCGGGACTAGTTGGAATGAGCAGTTCTTC.

This clone turned up a few times. The chain links TRBV6-6 to TRBJ2-1; TRBD2 matches 13 bases. Germline-derived CDR1 and CDR2 are MNHNY and SVGAGI (reference sequence). J gave up 8 bases and V 6 bases, and 4 bases lay outside the gene matches. This CDR3 has 14 residues. The CDR3 is CASRLAGGIDEQFF. The DNA of the CDR3 is TGTGCCAGCAGACTAGCGGGAGGGATCGATGAGCAGTTCTTC.

The rearrangement uses TRBV29-1 and TRBJ1-1; D might be TRBD1 (5 bases). The V gene's germline CDR1 is SQVTM and CDR2 ANQGSEA. The V end lost 3 bases, the J end lost 5 bases, and 16 bases lay between the germline ends. This CDR3 has 14 residues. CDR3: CSVDEVGVGTEAFF. DNA for the CDR3: TGCAGCGTTGACGAGGTAGGGGTAGGGACTGAAGCTTTCTTT.

This sequence joins TRBV12-5 and TRBJ1-3; D unresolved. The germline V gene has CDR1 LGHNT and CDR2 FRNRAP. V lost 2 bases and J 0 bases, leaving 5 bases between the germline ends. The CDR3 has 14 amino acids. CDR3 sequence: CASGLLNSGNTIYF. The CDR3 DNA sequence: TGTGCTAGTGGTTTGTTAAACTCTGGAAACACCATATATTTT.

V is TRBV28 and J is TRBJ2-3, with D possibly matching TRBD2 (5 bases). This CDR3 comprises 13 residues. Trimming shortened V by 3 bases and J by 7 bases, and 11 bases separated the two germline ends. Germline CDR1 reads MDHEN; CDR2 reads SYDVKM. CDR3 nucleotides: TGTGCCAGCAGTTTCGGACTGGGCTATACGCAGTATTTT. Translating gives CASSFGLGYTQYF.

The J gene is TRBJ2-1, the V gene TRBV9, with TRBD2 matching 16 bases. The V and J ends lost 2 bases and 5 bases, in that order; junction bases with no gene match: 7. Germline V gene lookup returns CDR1 SGDLS and CDR2 YYNGEE. This CDR3 is built from 18 residues. The CDR3 DNA is TGTGCCAGCAGCGTTAGACAGGGACTAGCGGGAGGGCACAATGAGCAGTTCTTC. Amino acid sequence: CASSVRQGLAGGHNEQFF.

The chain is built from TRBV9 and TRBJ2-1, with 8 bases aligning to TRBD2. Trimming cost V 4 bases and J 4 bases; bases outside gene matches: 7. CDR1 SGDLS and CDR2 YYNGEE come from the germline V gene. The CDR3 is 15 amino acids. CDR3 nucleotides: TGTGCCAGCAGCCTAAGCGGGGGAGGGTACAATGAGCAGTTCTTC. Protein product: CASSLSGGGYNEQFF.

This clone has more than one count but fewer than ten. The chain is built from TRBV5-1 and TRBJ2-5, with TRBD1 as a possible D gene (5 bases). The germline V and J ends were trimmed by 1 base and 5 bases, with 12 bases remaining between them. CDR3 length: 14 residues. CDR1 and CDR2 from the germline V gene are SGHRS and YFSETQ. The CDR3 loop is CASSLFGARETQYF. For the CDR3, the DNA is TGCGCCAGCAGCTTGTTTGGGGCCCGGGAGACCCAGTACTTC. Full variable domain (missing parts from reference TRBV5-1 and TRBJ2-5): KAGVTQTPRYLIKTRGQQVTLSCSPISGHRSVSWYQQTPGQGLQFLFEYFSETQRNKGNFPGRFSGRQFSNSRSEMNVSTLELGDSALYLCASSLFGARETQYFGPGTRLLVL.

This clone was found a few times. V and J are TRBV5-1 and TRBJ2-1; 7 bases map to TRBD2. Germline CDR1 reads SGHRS; CDR2 reads YFSETQ. This CDR3 has 12 residues. The trim removed 4 bases at V and 10 bases at J, leaving 5 bases unmatched. As DNA, the CDR3 is TGCGCCAGCAGCAGGGACTACCGGGAGCAGTTCTTC. This encodes CASSRDYREQFF.

This clone was seen a handful of times. This chain links TRBV28 with TRBJ2-3; 10 nucleotides agree with TRBD2. This CDR3 is built from 16 residues. Germline trimming cut 5 bases from V and 4 bases from J; bases unmatched to any gene: 9. The germline V gene encodes CDR1 MDHEN and CDR2 SYDVKM. The CDR3 DNA sequence: TGTGCCAGCAGTACCAGCGGGAGGGCCGCTGCAGATACGCAGTATTTT. This translates into CASSTSGRAAADTQYF. The variable domain in full, with the rest retrieved from reference TRBV28 and TRBJ2-3, is DVKVTQSSRYLVKRTGEKVFLECVQDMDHENMFWYRQDPGLGLRLIYFSYDVKMKEKGDIPEGYSVSREKKERFSLILESASTNQTSMYLCASSTSGRAAADTQYFGPGTRLTVL.

CDR3 sequence: CASSITGWENEKLFF. In DNA, the CDR3 is TGTGCCAGTAGTATAACTGGTTGGGAGAATGAAAAACTGTTTTTT. The chain uses TRBV19 and TRBJ1-4; the D is unclear. V was shortened by 2 bases and J by 5 bases, with 12 bases between the two germline ends. The CDR3 spans 15 residues. Germline V gene sequence: CDR1 LNHDA, CDR2 SQIVND (reference sequence).